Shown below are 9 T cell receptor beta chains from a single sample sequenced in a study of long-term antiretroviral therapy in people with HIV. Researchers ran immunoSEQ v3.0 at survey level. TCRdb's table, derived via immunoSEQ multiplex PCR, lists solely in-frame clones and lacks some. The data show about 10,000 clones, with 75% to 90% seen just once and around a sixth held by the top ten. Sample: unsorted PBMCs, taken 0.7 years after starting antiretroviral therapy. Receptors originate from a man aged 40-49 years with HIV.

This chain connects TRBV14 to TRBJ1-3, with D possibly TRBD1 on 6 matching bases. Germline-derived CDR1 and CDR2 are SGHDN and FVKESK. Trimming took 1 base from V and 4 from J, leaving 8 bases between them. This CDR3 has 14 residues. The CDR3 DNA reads TGTGCCAGCAGCCAAGGACAGGACGGAAACACCATATATTTT. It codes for CASSQGQDGNTIYF.

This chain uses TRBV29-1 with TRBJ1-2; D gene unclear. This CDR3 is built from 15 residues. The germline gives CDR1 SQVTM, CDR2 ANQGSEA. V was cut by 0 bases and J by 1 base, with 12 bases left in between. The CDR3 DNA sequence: TGCAGCGTTGAAGACAGGCAGGATTTTAACTATGGCTACACCTTC. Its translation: CSVEDRQDFNYGYTF.

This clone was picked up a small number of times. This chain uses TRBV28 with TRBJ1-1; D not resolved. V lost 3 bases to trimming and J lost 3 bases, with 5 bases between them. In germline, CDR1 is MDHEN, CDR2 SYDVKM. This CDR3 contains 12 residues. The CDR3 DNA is TGTGCCAGCAGTTTGGCCCACACTGAAGCTTTCTTT. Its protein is CASSLAHTEAFF.

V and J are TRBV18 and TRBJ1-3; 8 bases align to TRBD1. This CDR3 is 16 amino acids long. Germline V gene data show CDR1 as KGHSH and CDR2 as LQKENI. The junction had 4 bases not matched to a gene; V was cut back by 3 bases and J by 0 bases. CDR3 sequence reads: CASSPWTGRSGNTIYF. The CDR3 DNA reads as TGTGCCAGCTCACCCTGGACAGGGCGCTCTGGAAACACCATATATTTT.

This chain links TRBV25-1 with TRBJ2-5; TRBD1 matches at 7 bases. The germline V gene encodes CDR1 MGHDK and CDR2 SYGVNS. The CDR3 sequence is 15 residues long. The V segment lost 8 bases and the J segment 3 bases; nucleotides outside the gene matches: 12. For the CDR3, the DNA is TGTGCCAGCTCCCAGGTGGGACAGCAAAAAGAGACCCAGTACTTC. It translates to CASSQVGQQKETQYF.

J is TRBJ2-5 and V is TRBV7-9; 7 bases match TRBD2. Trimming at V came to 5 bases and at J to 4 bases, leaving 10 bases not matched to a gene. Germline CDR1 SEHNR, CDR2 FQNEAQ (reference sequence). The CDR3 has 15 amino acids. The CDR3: CASSRPGLAVETQYF. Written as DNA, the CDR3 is TGTGCCAGCAGCCGCCCTGGGCTAGCGGTAGAGACCCAGTACTTC.

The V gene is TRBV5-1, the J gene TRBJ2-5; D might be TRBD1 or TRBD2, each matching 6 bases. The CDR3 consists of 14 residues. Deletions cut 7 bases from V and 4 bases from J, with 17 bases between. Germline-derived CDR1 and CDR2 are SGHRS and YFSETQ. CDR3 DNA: TGCGCCAGCTCCCAAGGGGGGTGGGGAGAGACCCAGTACTTC. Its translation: CASSQGGWGETQYF.

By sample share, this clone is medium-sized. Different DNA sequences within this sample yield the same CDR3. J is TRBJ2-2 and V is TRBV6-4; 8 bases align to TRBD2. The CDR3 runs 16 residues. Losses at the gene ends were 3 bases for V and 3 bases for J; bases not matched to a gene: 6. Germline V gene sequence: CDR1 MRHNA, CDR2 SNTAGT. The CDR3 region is CASSERGGADTGELFF. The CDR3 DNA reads TGTGCCAGCAGTGAACGGGGGGGCGCCGACACCGGGGAGCTGTTTTTT.

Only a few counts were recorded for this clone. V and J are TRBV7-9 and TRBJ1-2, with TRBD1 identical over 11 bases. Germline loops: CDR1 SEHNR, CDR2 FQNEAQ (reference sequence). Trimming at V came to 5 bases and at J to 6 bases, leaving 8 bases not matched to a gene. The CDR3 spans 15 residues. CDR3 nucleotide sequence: TGTGCCAGCAGCGACCGGGACAGGGGGTTTCATGGCTACACCTTC. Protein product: CASSDRDRGFHGYTF.